Here is one TCR beta chain with its context. Antigen unknown. The record originates from a study of T-cell reconstitution after alpha-beta-depleted transplantation in children. Unique molecular identifiers were used in preparing the TCRbeta library. TCRdb fed the PCR reads into MiXCR, producing one record per CDR3 protein. In the table there are just over 200,000 distinct CDR3 sequences, about 8.4% of which are singletons. Per germline, CDR1 DFQATT and CDR2 SNEGSKA (reference sequence). The trim removed 0 bases at V and 3 bases at J, leaving 13 bases unmatched. This CDR3 has 17 residues. Study-level findings and limits: Counts and diversity of T cells one year after transplant came mostly from newly produced T cells.

The input for sequencing was PBMCs, mostly from graft donor cells, taken 360 days after TCRalphabeta/CD19-depleted stem cell transplant. The receptor was isolated from a male patient aged 2 to 9 who had a stem cell transplant for acute myeloid leukemia, so the T cells may come from the graft donor. The J gene is TRBJ2-7, the V gene TRBV20-1; 8 positions match TRBD2. The CDR3 DNA sequence: TGCAGTGCTAGAGATGTGGTAGCGGGATGGTCGGACTACGAGCAGTACTTC. As protein: CSARDVVAGWSDYEQYF.